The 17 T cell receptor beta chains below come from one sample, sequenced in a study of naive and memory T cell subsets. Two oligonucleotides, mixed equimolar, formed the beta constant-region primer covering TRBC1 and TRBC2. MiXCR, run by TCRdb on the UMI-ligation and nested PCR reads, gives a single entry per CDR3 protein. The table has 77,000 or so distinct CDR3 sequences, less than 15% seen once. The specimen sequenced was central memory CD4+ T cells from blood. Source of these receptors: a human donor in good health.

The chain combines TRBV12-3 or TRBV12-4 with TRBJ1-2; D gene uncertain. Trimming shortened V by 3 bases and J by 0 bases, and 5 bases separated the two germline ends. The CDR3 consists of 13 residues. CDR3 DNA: TGTGCCAGCAGTTTTTCAGCTAACTATGGCTACACCTTC. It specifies CASSFSANYGYTF.

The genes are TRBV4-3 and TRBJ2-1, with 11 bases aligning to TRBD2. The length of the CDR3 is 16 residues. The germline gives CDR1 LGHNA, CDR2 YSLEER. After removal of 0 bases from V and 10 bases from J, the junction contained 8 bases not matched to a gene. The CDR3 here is CASSQEALAGGREQFF. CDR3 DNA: TGCGCCAGCAGCCAAGAGGCTCTAGCGGGAGGAAGGGAGCAGTTCTTC.

The CDR3 region has the DNA TGTGCCAGCAGCTTAACTTTTTATCAGCCCCAGCATTTT. Translated, it gives CASSLTFYQPQHF. The rearrangement joins TRBV7-2 to TRBJ1-5, with unresolved D. CDR1 is SGHTA, CDR2 FQGNSA, per germline. The CDR3 runs to 13 residues. The germline V and J ends were trimmed by 2 bases and 5 bases, with 7 bases remaining between them.

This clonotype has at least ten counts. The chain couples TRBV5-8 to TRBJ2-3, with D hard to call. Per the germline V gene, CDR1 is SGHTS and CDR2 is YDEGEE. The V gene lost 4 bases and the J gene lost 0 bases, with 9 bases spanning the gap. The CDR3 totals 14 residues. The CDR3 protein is CASSPLGSTDTQYF. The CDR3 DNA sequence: TGTGCCAGCAGCCCCCTGGGGAGCACAGATACGCAGTATTTT.

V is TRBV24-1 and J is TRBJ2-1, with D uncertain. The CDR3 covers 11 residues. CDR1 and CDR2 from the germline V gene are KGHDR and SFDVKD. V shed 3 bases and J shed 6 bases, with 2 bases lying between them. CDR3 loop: CATSDVNEQFF. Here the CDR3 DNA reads TGTGCCACCAGTGATGTCAATGAGCAGTTCTTC.

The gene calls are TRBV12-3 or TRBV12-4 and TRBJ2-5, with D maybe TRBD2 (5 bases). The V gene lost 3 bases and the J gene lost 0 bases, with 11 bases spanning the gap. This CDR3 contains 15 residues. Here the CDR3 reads CASSFYRGNQETQYF. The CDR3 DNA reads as TGTGCCAGCAGTTTTTACAGAGGGAACCAAGAGACCCAGTACTTC.

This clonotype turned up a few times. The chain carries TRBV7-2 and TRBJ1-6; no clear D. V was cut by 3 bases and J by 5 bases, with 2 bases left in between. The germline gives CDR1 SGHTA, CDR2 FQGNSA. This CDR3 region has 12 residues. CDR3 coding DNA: TGTGCCAGCAGCTTCGATAATTCACCCCTCCACTTT. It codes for CASSFDNSPLHF.

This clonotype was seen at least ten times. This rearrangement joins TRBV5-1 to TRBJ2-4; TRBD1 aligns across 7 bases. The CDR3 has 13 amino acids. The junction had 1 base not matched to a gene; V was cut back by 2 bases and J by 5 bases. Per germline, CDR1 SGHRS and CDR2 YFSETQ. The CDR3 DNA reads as TGCGCCAGCAGCTTAACAGGGGAAAACATTCAGTACTTC. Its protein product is CASSLTGENIQYF.

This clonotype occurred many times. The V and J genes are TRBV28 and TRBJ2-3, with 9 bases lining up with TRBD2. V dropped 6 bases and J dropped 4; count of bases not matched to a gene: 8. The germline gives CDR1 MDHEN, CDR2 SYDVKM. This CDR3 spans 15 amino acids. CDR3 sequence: CASRPSGRTADTQYF. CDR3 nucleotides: TGTGCCAGCAGACCCAGCGGGAGGACAGCAGATACGCAGTATTTT.

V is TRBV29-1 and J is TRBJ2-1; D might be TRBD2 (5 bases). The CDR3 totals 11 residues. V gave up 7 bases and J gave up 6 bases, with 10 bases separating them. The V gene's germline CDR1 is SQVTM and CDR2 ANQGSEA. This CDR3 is CSASLGNEQFF. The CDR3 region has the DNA TGCAGCGCCTCACTAGGCAATGAGCAGTTCTTC.

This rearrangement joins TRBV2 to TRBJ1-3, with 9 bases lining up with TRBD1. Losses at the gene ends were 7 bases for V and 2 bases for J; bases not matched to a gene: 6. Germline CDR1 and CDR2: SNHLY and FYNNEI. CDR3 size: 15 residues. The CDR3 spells CASTEQGAAGNTIYF. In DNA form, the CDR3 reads TGTGCCAGCACCGAACAGGGGGCGGCTGGAAACACCATATATTTT. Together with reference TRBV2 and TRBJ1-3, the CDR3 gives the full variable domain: EPEVTQTPSHQVTQMGQEVILRCVPISNHLYFYWYRQILGQKVEFLVSFYNNEISEKSEIFDDQFSVERPDGSNFTLKIRSTKLEDSAMYFCASTEQGAAGNTIYFGEGSWLTVV.

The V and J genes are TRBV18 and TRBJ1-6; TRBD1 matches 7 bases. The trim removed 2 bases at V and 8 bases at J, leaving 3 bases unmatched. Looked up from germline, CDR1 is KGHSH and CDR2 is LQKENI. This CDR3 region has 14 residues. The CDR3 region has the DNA TGTGCCAGCTCACCATCAGGGGGGGATTCACCCCTCCACTTT. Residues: CASSPSGGDSPLHF.

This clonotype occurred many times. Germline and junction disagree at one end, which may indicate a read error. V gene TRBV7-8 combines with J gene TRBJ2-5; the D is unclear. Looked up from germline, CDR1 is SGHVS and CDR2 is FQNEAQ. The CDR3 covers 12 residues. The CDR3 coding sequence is TGTGCCAGCAGCTTAGCGGGTTCCCATCTTAGCTTC. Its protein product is CASSLAGSHLSF.

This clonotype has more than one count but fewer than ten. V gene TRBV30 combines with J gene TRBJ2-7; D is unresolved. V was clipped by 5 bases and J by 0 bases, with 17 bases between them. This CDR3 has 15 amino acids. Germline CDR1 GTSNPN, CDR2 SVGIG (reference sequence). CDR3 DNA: TGTGCCTGGGGACCTCCGGGTGCAAACTCCTACGAGCAGTACTTC. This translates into CAWGPPGANSYEQYF.

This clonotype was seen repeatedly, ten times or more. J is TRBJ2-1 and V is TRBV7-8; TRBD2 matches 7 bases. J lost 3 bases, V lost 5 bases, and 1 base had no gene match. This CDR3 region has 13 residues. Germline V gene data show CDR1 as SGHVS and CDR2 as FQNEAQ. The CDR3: CASSRDYYNEQFF. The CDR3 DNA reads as TGTGCCAGCAGCCGGGACTACTACAATGAGCAGTTCTTC.

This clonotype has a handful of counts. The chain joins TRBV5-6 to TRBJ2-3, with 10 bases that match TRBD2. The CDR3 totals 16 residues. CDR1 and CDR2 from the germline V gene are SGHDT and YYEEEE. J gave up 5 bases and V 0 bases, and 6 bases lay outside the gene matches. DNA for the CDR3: TGTGCCAGCAGCTTGGATTCGGGACTAGCGAGAGATACGCAGTATTTT. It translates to CASSLDSGLARDTQYF. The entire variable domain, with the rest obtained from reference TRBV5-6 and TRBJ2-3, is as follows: DAGVTQSPTHLIKTRGQQVTLRCSPKSGHDTVSWYQQALGQGPQFIFQYYEEEERQRGNFPDRFSGHQFPNYSSELNVNALLLGDSALYLCASSLDSGLARDTQYFGPGTRLTVL.

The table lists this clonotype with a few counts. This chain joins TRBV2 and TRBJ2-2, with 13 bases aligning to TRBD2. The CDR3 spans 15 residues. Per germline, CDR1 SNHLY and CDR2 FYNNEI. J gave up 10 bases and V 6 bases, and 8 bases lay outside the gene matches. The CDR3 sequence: CASRLRTSGRKELFF. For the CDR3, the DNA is TGTGCCAGCAGACTAAGGACTAGCGGGAGAAAGGAGCTGTTTTTT.